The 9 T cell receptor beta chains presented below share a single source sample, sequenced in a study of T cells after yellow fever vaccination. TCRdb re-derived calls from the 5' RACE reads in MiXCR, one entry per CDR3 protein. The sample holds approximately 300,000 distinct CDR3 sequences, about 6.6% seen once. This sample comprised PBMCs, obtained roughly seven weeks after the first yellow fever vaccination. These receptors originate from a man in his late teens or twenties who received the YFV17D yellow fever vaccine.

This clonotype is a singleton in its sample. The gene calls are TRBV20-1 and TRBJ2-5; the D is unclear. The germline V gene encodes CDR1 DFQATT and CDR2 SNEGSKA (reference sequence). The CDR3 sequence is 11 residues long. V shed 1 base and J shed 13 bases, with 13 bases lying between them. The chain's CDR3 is CSARGGKAPYF. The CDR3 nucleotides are TGCAGTGCTAGAGGTGGTAAGGCCCCGTACTTC.

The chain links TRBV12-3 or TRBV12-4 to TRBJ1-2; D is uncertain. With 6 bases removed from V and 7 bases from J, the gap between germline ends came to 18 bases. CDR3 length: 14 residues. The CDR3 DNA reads TGTGCCAGCAGCACGACCTCAGGATCTTTTGGCTACACCTTC. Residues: CASSTTSGSFGYTF.

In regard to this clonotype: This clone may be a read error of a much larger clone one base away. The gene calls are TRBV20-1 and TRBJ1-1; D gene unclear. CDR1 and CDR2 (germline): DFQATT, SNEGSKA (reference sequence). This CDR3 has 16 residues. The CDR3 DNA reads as TGCTGTGCTAGAGATAGTGCTGGCCCTGGTGGGACTGAAGCTTTCTTT. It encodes CCARDSAGPGGTEAFF.

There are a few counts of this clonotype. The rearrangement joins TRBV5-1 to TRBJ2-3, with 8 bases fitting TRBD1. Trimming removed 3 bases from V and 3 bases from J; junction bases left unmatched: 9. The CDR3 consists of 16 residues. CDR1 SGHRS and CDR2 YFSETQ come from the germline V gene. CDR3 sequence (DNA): TGCGCCAGCAGCTCGTCCCCGGGACAGGAGACAGATACGCAGTATTTT. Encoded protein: CASSSSPGQETDTQYF.

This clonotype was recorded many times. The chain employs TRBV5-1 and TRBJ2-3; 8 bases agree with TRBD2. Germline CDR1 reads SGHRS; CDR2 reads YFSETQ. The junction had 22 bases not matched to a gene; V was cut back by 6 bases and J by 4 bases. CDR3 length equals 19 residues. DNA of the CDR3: TGCGCCAGCACCCGTTCACCGCTTCGAAGCGGGGGTGCGGCAGATACGCAGTATTTT. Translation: CASTRSPLRSGGAADTQYF.

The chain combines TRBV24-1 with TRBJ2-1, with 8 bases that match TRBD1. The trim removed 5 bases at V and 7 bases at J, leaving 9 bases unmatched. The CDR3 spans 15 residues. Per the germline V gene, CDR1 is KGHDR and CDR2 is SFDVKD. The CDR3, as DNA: TGTGCCACCAGTGTCAGCCCCACAGGGGGTAATGAGCAGTTCTTC. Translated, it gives CATSVSPTGGNEQFF.

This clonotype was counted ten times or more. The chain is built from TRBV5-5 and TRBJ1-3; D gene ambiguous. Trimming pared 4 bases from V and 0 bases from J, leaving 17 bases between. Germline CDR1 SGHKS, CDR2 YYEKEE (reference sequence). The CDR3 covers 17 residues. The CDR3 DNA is TGTGCCAGCAGCCCCGGCGGTCGGGCCTTCTCTGGAAACACCATATATTTT. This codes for CASSPGGRAFSGNTIYF. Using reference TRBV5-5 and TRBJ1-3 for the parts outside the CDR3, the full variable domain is DAGVTQSPTHLIKTRGQQVTLRCSPISGHKSVSWYQQVLGQGPQFIFQYYEKEERGRGNFPDRFSARQFPNYSSELNVNALLLGDSALYLCASSPGGRAFSGNTIYFGEGSWLTVV.

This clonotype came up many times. For the CDR3, the DNA is TGTGCCAGCAGCCCAATTTGGCTAGCGGGCTACAATGAGCAGTTCTTC. It translates to CASSPIWLAGYNEQFF. This chain links TRBV7-2 with TRBJ2-1, with TRBD2 matching over 8 bases. The CDR3 has 16 residues. CDR1 is SGHTA, CDR2 FQGNSA, per germline. Germline trimming cut 5 bases from V and 3 bases from J; bases unmatched to any gene: 9.

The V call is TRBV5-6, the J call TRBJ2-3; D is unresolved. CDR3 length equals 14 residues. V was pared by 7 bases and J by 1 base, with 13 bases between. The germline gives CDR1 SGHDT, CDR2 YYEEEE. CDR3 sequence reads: CASLLMLGTDTQYF. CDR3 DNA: TGTGCCAGCCTCCTGATGTTGGGCACAGATACGCAGTATTTT.